The rows below give T cell receptor beta chains drawn from one sample of a study of cytomegalovirus exposure and HLA in healthy donors. The assay was immunoSEQ multiplex PCR, and TCRdb's table has in-frame clones only and misses some. The table includes approximately 150,000 clones, 70% to 85% detected once. Input material: PBMCs. The receptors derive from a male donor in good health and CMV-seronegative. Both conserved end residues are part of each CDR3. The order of the fields is J gene, V gene, CDR3 protein.

>TRBJ2-5|TRBV6-6
CASSIPRQETQYF
>TRBJ2-1|TRBV2
CASSRDSSYNEQFF
>TRBJ1-1|TRBV5-6
CASSLGWTGGDTEAFF
>TRBJ2-7|TRBV7-2
CASSLGTSGTYEQYF
>TRBJ2-7|TRBV7-9
CASSPVVAGTLYEQYF
>TRBJ1-2|TRBV6-5
CASSYTGTGFNYGYTF
>TRBJ1-2|TRBV7-9
CASSFPGTGVNGYTF
>TRBJ1-2|TRBV28
CASSPGESWTNYGYTF
>TRBJ1-2|TRBV5-6
CASSSRGNYGYTF
>TRBJ2-1|TRBV2
CASSDGLAGEWQFF
>TRBJ2-7|TRBV14
CASSPRTGGTSYEQYF
>TRBJ2-1|TRBV6-5
CASSYLSSSEQFF
>TRBJ1-5|TRBV15
CATSSGSYNQPQHF
>TRBJ2-7|TRBV19
CASSSGQGFSYEQYF
>TRBJ2-7|TRBV28
CAAVSPTSSSYEQYF
>TRBJ1-6|TRBV2
CASTSQGWISPLHF
>TRBJ2-7|TRBV4-1
CASSQEKASGHPYEQYF
>TRBJ1-1|TRBV9
CASSVGRQNTEAFF
>TRBJ2-1|TRBV7-2
CASSWDGGGNEQFF
>TRBJ2-3|TRBV7-3
CASSLAGGAGTQYF
>TRBJ2-7|TRBV7-2
CASRPGQGVHEQYF
>TRBJ1-1|TRBV28
CASSPPRGESYTEAFF
>TRBJ2-4|TRBV28
CATKGTSGRAVRAKNIQYF
>TRBJ1-1|TRBV6-1
CASSEAVNTEAFF
>TRBJ1-2|TRBV27
CASRRQGDGYTF
>TRBJ2-5|TRBV7-6
CASSPREGGMQTQYF
>TRBJ2-7|TRBV6-1
CASSKGQPYEQYF
>TRBJ1-1|TRBV30
CAWSSSRTYMNTEAFF
>TRBJ2-7|TRBV4-3
CASSLERGGEQYF
>TRBJ1-2|TRBV29-1
CSVEATGWNYGYTF
>TRBJ1-2|TRBV2
CASEGTANYGYTF
>TRBJ2-5|TRBV18
CASSPSAGVETQYF
>TRBJ1-1|TRBV6-1
CASSEWSAEYDF
>TRBJ1-5|TRBV12-5
CASGLVRALRSGSGIDQPQHF
>TRBJ2-7|TRBV14
CASSQNRVSWFEQYF
>TRBJ2-7|TRBV19
CASSISGEGPYEQYF
>TRBJ2-3|TRBV5-6
CASMDSEDTQYF
>TRBJ1-1|TRBV5-8
CASSTNRVGTEAFF
>TRBJ2-5|TRBV7-8
CASSPRRGTPQETQYF
>TRBJ2-2|TRBV5-4
CASRPPGGGGAWTGELFF
>TRBJ1-1|TRBV5-1
CASSLPGMNTEAFF
>TRBJ2-7|TRBV4-2
CASSQVSPGQGAYEQYF
>TRBJ2-7|TRBV7-3
CASSLRGDSYEQYF
>TRBJ2-1|TRBV11-2
CASSLNSGGPFVVGNEQFF
>TRBJ2-5|TRBV6-5
CASSLGRDVKTQYF
>TRBJ1-5|TRBV19
CASSGGLPQHF
>TRBJ2-3|TRBV19
CASSASGGTDTQYF
>TRBJ2-7|TRBV7-2
CASSTDSTYEQYF